A single sample gave rise to the 32 T cell receptor beta chains below, sequenced in a study of OX40 agonist ivuxolimab in advanced cancers. Data came from immunoSEQ multiplex PCR; TCRdb stores just in-frame clones and leaves some out. This repertoire shows over 15,000 clones, around 90% found once; its top ten account for approximately 50%. The sequences come from CD4+ or CD8+ T cells sorted from blood, collected in a trial of the OX40 agonist ivuxolimab. Receptors originate from an adult with an advanced solid tumor such as melanoma, head and neck, liver or kidney cancer.

The chain combines TRBV4-1 with TRBJ2-1; D is uncertain. Germline V gives CDR1 MGHRA, CDR2 YSYEKL. Trimming took 8 bases from V and 0 from J, leaving 11 bases between them. The CDR3 is 14 amino acids. CDR3 sequence: CASQPRVSYNEQFF. The DNA for the CDR3 is TGCGCCAGCCAACCCCGGGTCTCCTACAATGAGCAGTTCTTC.

The CDR3 DNA sequence: TGTGCCAGTAGTATTCGACTAGCCAGCCCCTACGAGCAGTACTTC. Protein product: CASSIRLASPYEQYF. The chain is built from TRBV19 and TRBJ2-7, with 7 bases fitting TRBD2. Trimming took 3 bases from V and 2 from J; bases not matched to a gene: 7. The CDR3 has 15 amino acids. Germline V lookup: CDR1 LNHDA, CDR2 SQIVND (reference sequence). Drawing the rest from reference TRBV19 and TRBJ2-7, the complete variable domain is DGGITQSPKYLFRKEGQNVTLSCEQNLNHDAMYWYRQDPGQGLRLIYYSQIVNDFQKGDIAEGYSVSREKKESFPLTVTSAQKNPTAFYLCASSIRLASPYEQYFGPGTRLTVT.

CDR3: CASSEVNSGRATDTQYF. CDR3 nucleotide sequence: TGTGCCAGCAGTGAAGTTAATAGCGGGAGGGCCACAGATACGCAGTATTTT. The J gene is TRBJ2-3, the V gene TRBV2; TRBD2 matches at 11 bases. Looked up from germline, CDR1 is SNHLY and CDR2 is FYNNEI. The CDR3 length is 17 residues. The V segment lost 1 base and the J segment 2 bases; nucleotides outside the gene matches: 5.

The chain joins TRBV6-5 to TRBJ2-1; 14 nucleotides agree with TRBD2. Germline CDR1 MNHEY, CDR2 SVGAGI. This CDR3 has 15 residues. V lost 4 bases to trimming and J lost 6 bases; unmatched junction nucleotides: 2. This chain's CDR3 is CASSSGTSGSNEQFF. CDR3 coding DNA: TGTGCCAGCAGTTCCGGGACTAGCGGGAGCAATGAGCAGTTCTTC.

J is TRBJ1-2 and V is TRBV27; 7 bases align to TRBD1. The germline CDR1 and CDR2 sequences are MNHEY and SMNVEV (reference sequence). V shed 7 bases, J shed 5 bases, and the junction held 1 base outside the gene matches. The CDR3 runs to 11 residues. This CDR3 is CASTGGYGYTF. CDR3 DNA sequence: TGTGCCAGCACAGGGGGGTATGGCTACACCTTC.

The V call is TRBV6-1, the J call TRBJ1-6; possibly TRBD1 for D (5 bases). V was shortened by 1 base and J by 10 bases, with 11 bases between the two germline ends. The CDR3 has 14 residues. Germline-derived CDR1 and CDR2 are MNHNS and SASEGT. CDR3 sequence (DNA): TGTGCCAGCAGTGAAGAGGCGGGGCCGTCACCCCTCCACTTT. This sequence encodes CASSEEAGPSPLHF.

The gene calls are TRBV28 and TRBJ2-3; 7 bases map to TRBD1. V lost 4 bases, J lost 1 base, and 5 bases stayed unmatched. The CDR3 totals 15 residues. Germline V gives CDR1 MDHEN, CDR2 SYDVKM. This chain's CDR3 is CASSSSGQRTDTQYF. CDR3 nucleotide sequence: TGTGCCAGCAGTTCCTCGGGACAGCGCACAGATACGCAGTATTTT.

The chain carries TRBV12-5 and TRBJ2-1, with D possibly TRBD2 on 6 matching bases. Trimming removed 7 bases from V and 12 bases from J, with 16 bases in between. The V gene's germline CDR1 is LGHNT and CDR2 FRNRAP. This CDR3 comprises 12 residues. This chain's CDR3 is CASASAGPTQFF. The CDR3 DNA is TGTGCTAGTGCTTCAGCGGGCCCTACGCAGTTCTTC.

The chain couples TRBV5-1 to TRBJ2-7, with a weak D call TRBD2 (6 bases). The V gene lost 0 bases and the J gene lost 1 base, with 8 bases spanning the gap. Germline V gene sequence: CDR1 SGHRS, CDR2 YFSETQ. The CDR3 runs to 14 residues. CDR3 nucleotide sequence: TGCGCCAGCAGCTTGGCAGCGGGTTCCTACGAGCAGTACTTC. Protein product: CASSLAAGSYEQYF.

The rearrangement joins TRBV4-1 to TRBJ2-7; TRBD2 might be the D (7 bases). The germline CDR1 and CDR2 sequences are MGHRA and YSYEKL. CDR3 length: 15 residues. V lost 0 bases and J 2 bases, leaving 11 bases between the germline ends. CDR3 amino acids: CASSQDQRDTYEQYF. The CDR3 bases are TGCGCCAGCAGCCAAGATCAGCGGGACACCTACGAGCAGTACTTC.

The rearrangement uses TRBV7-9 and TRBJ2-1; 7 positions match TRBD1. Germline CDR1 is SEHNR and CDR2 is FQNEAQ (reference sequence). The CDR3 consists of 15 residues. With 7 bases clipped from V and 6 bases from J, the junction kept 12 bases outside the gene matches. CDR3 in amino acids: CASTLRGGLGNEQFF. CDR3 in DNA: TGTGCCAGCACCCTACGAGGGGGCCTAGGCAATGAGCAGTTCTTC.

The genes are TRBV4-1 and TRBJ1-5; D not certain. CDR1 is MGHRA, CDR2 YSYEKL, per germline. The V end was cut by 0 bases, the J end by 0 bases, with 9 bases between. The CDR3 has 16 amino acids. The DNA for the CDR3 is TGCGCCAGCAGCCAAGATAGCCTTAATAGCAATCAGCCCCAGCATTTT. Protein: CASSQDSLNSNQPQHF.

The chain uses TRBV11-2 and TRBJ2-7; D ambiguous. This CDR3 comprises 13 residues. Germline assignment: CDR1 SGHAT and CDR2 FQNNGV. V shed 1 base and J shed 4 bases, with 8 bases lying between them. CDR3 in amino acids: CASSLGPTYEQYF. CDR3 bases: TGTGCCAGCAGCTTAGGCCCCACGTACGAGCAGTACTTC.

The chain carries TRBV7-8 and TRBJ1-1; 9 positions match TRBD1. Unmatched junction bases numbered 7, after V lost 6 bases and J lost 5 bases. The CDR3 spans 14 residues. Per the germline V gene, CDR1 is SGHVS and CDR2 is FQNEAQ. CDR3 amino acids: CASRSADRGTEAFF. In DNA, the CDR3 is TGTGCCAGCAGGTCAGCGGACAGGGGAACTGAAGCTTTCTTT.

This chain uses TRBV28 with TRBJ2-7, with 10 positions matching TRBD2. This CDR3 contains 16 residues. V lost 4 bases, J lost 5 bases, and 11 bases stayed unmatched. Per germline, CDR1 MDHEN and CDR2 SYDVKM. The CDR3 nucleotides read TGTGCCAGCAGTTACTCCCCCGGGCTAGCGGGGGACGAGCAGTACTTC. It encodes CASSYSPGLAGDEQYF.

The chain employs TRBV29-1 and TRBJ2-2; 13 positions agree with TRBD2. With 6 bases clipped from V and 7 bases from J, the junction kept 11 bases outside the gene matches. Per the germline V gene, CDR1 is SQVTM and CDR2 is ANQGSEA. This CDR3 contains 16 residues. The CDR3 bases are TGCAGCGTGGGGGGACTAGCGGGATACCACGACGGGGAGCTGTTTTTT. Translation gives CSVGGLAGYHDGELFF.

The V call is TRBV14, the J call TRBJ2-5; 10 bases line up with TRBD2. Germline CDR1 and CDR2: SGHDN and FVKESK. The CDR3 runs 12 residues. J lost 11 bases, V lost 2 bases, and 2 bases had no gene match. CDR3 loop: CASSQTSGDQYF. The CDR3 coding sequence is TGTGCCAGCAGCCAAACTAGCGGGGATCAGTACTTC.

The chain carries TRBV11-3 and TRBJ2-1; 7 nucleotides agree with TRBD2. There are 15 residues in the CDR3. Germline CDR1 reads SGHNT; CDR2 reads YENEEA. With V trimmed by 5 bases and J by 0 bases, 4 bases remained unmatched. CDR3 nucleotides: TGTGCCAGCAGCCCTAGCGGAAGCTCCTACAATGAGCAGTTCTTC. Translating gives CASSPSGSSYNEQFF.

The chain carries TRBV27 and TRBJ1-1; D unclear. Trimming left V 6 bases short and J 0 bases short, with 8 bases between. Germline V gives CDR1 MNHEY, CDR2 SMNVEV (reference sequence). CDR3 length equals 13 residues. The CDR3 protein is CASSPVLNTEAFF. CDR3 nucleotide sequence: TGTGCCAGCAGCCCAGTGCTGAACACTGAAGCTTTCTTT.

The chain joins TRBV28 to TRBJ2-5; 10 bases fit TRBD2. J lost 3 bases, V lost 5 bases, and 6 bases had no gene match. This CDR3 has 15 residues. Germline V gene lookup returns CDR1 MDHEN and CDR2 SYDVKM. This chain's CDR3 is CASSTLAGREETQYF. The CDR3 DNA is TGTGCCAGCAGTACACTAGCGGGAAGGGAAGAGACCCAGTACTTC.

This clone was observed once. This chain links TRBV7-6 with TRBJ1-1, with D possibly being TRBD1 (6 bases). Germline CDR1 SGHVS, CDR2 FNYEAQ. This CDR3 contains 15 residues. Trimming took 6 bases from V and 5 from J, leaving 19 bases between them. The CDR3 sequence: CASRQETGPGTEAFF. The CDR3 region has the DNA TGTGCCAGCAGACAAGAAACAGGGCCGGGGACTGAAGCTTTCTTT.

This clone has only one observation. The genes are TRBV19 and TRBJ2-7, with 10 bases matching TRBD2. V lost 2 bases, J lost 3 bases, and 1 base stayed unmatched. Germline lookup yields CDR1 LNHDA and CDR2 SQIVND (reference sequence). CDR3 length: 14 amino acids. The CDR3 DNA reads TGTGCCAGTAGTATACAGCGGGAGGGCTACGAGCAGTACTTC. It codes for CASSIQREGYEQYF.

This rearrangement joins TRBV13 to TRBJ1-1; TRBD1 matches at 9 bases. J was trimmed by 5 bases and V by 3 bases; bases with no gene match: 7. The CDR3 consists of 15 residues. Germline CDR1 and CDR2: PRHDT and FYEKMQ (reference sequence). CDR3 protein: CASSLFGQGRTEAFF. In DNA, the CDR3 is TGTGCCAGCAGCTTGTTTGGACAGGGGAGAACTGAAGCTTTCTTT.

This sequence joins TRBV19 and TRBJ1-1; tentatively, D is TRBD1 (5 bases). The CDR3 runs to 13 residues. Between the trimmed V and J ends, which lost 5 bases and 4 bases, there was a span of 11 bases. The germline gives CDR1 LNHDA, CDR2 SQIVND (reference sequence). CDR3 DNA sequence: TGTGCCAGTAGTCTGGGGCCTAGCACTGAAGCTTTCTTT. Protein: CASSLGPSTEAFF.

The chain has TRBV11-1 and TRBJ2-5, with 7 bases matching TRBD2. This CDR3 is 15 amino acids long. Germline assignment: CDR1 SGHAT and CDR2 FQDESV (reference sequence). J gave up 4 bases and V 2 bases, and 7 bases lay outside the gene matches. The CDR3 is CASSLMSSGGETQYF. In DNA, the CDR3 is TGTGCCAGCAGCTTAATGTCTAGCGGCGGAGAGACCCAGTACTTC.

This clone was recorded only once. The V call is TRBV5-6, the J call TRBJ2-2, with D unresolved. CDR3 length: 14 residues. V lost 0 bases to trimming and J lost 3 bases, with 6 bases between them. CDR1 and CDR2 from the germline V gene are SGHDT and YYEEEE. In nucleotides, the CDR3 is TGTGCCAGCAGCTTGGTACAGCACACCGGGGAGCTGTTTTTT. Residues: CASSLVQHTGELFF.

The chain is built from TRBV27 and TRBJ2-3; 13 bases align to TRBD2. CDR3 length equals 16 residues. Germline trimming cut 5 bases from V and 5 bases from J; bases unmatched to any gene: 7. CDR1 and CDR2 (germline): MNHEY, SMNVEV (reference sequence). The CDR3 coding sequence is TGTGCCAGCAGTGAAATACTAGCGGGAGGGCAAGATACGCAGTATTTT. This translates into CASSEILAGGQDTQYF.

The chain joins TRBV14 to TRBJ2-7, with 8 bases that match TRBD2. CDR1 is SGHDN and CDR2 is FVKESK in the germline V gene. V lost 0 bases, J lost 5 bases, and 9 bases stayed unmatched. This CDR3 spans 16 amino acids. The CDR3: CASSQDFSGSRNEQYF. Here the CDR3 DNA reads TGTGCCAGCAGCCAAGATTTCAGCGGGAGTAGAAACGAGCAGTACTTC.

This sequence joins TRBV7-9 and TRBJ2-1; tentative D call: TRBD2 (5 bases). Germline CDR1 is SEHNR and CDR2 is FQNEAQ (reference sequence). The CDR3 runs 13 residues. V was shortened by 5 bases and J by 8 bases, with 13 bases between the two germline ends. The CDR3, as DNA: TGTGCCAGCAGCCCTCAACTAGTGGATGAGCAGTTCTTC. Encoded protein: CASSPQLVDEQFF.

The chain uses TRBV18 and TRBJ2-1; TRBD1 matches 9 bases. CDR1 KGHSH and CDR2 LQKENI come from the germline V gene. The CDR3 is 16 amino acids. Germline trimming cut 8 bases from V and 6 bases from J; bases unmatched to any gene: 14. The CDR3 DNA reads TGTGCCAGCACAGAAACGGCCGGGACAGGGACCAATGAGCAGTTCTTC. Translating it yields CASTETAGTGTNEQFF. The full variable domain, completed using reference TRBV18 and TRBJ2-1, is NAGVMQNPRHLVRRRGQEARLRCSPMKGHSHVYWYRQLPEEGLKFMVYLQKENIIDESGMPKERFSAEFPKEGPSILRIQQVVRGDSAAYFCASTETAGTGTNEQFFGPGTRLTVL.

A single count supports this clone. This chain joins TRBV11-2 and TRBJ2-1, with D tentatively TRBD1 (6 bases). Germline V lookup: CDR1 SGHAT, CDR2 FQNNGV. V lost 3 bases, J lost 0 bases, and 21 bases lay in between. The length of the CDR3 is 19 residues. The CDR3 DNA reads as TGTGCCAGCAGCTTCCTCCGGGACACCCCTAGGAGCTCCTACAATGAGCAGTTCTTC. It is translated as CASSFLRDTPRSSYNEQFF.

CDR3 DNA: TGTGCCACCAGCAGAGTCCCGGGATCCCCTTTGGAGCAGTACTTC. As protein: CATSRVPGSPLEQYF. The rearrangement joins TRBV15 to TRBJ2-7, with a tentative D call TRBD2 (5 bases). Germline CDR1 is LNHNV and CDR2 is YYDKDF (reference sequence). The CDR3 is 15 amino acids. V was cut by 1 base and J by 7 bases, with 17 bases left in between.